The text below deals with one T cell receptor (beta chain). The entry originates in a study of blood T cell repertoires in COVID-19. Study details: Whether acute or convalescent, the COVID-19 samples came from the United States, Italy and Spain.

Losses at the gene ends were 7 bases for V and 2 bases for J; bases not matched to a gene: 7. The germline V gene has CDR1 MNHEY and CDR2 SVGAGI. CDR3 length: 15 amino acids. Enrolment of Seattle patients took place during active infection, and they were followed longitudinally. Some clones are missing from TCRdb's copy, which holds only in-frame ones; the method was immunoSEQ multiplex PCR. The repertoire has around 150,000 clones, roughly 90% of them found once; the top ten carry 2.5% to 3%. Source material: peripheral blood. The rearrangement joins TRBV6-5 to TRBJ1-2, with TRBD1 identical over 10 bases. The sequence came from a human donor with COVID-19, enrolled during active disease. The donor label of this sample is uncertain. Here the CDR3 reads CASTQTGGANYGYTF. CDR3 bases: TGTGCCAGCACTCAGACAGGGGGCGCGAACTATGGCTACACCTTC.